This T cell receptor beta chain was identified in a study of shared clonotypes between healthy human individuals. Whole-study context: Each donor's CD4 naive and CD4 memory cells filled three plates apiece, CD8 naive two, and CD8 memory one.

Study-level results: Clonotype sharing across several donors was observed for roughly 5% of naive CD4 clonotypes.

For this clone: No antigen is known for it.

Naive CD8 cells lacked CD45RO, underwent positive selection for CCR7 and left out terminally differentiated effector memory CD45RA+ cells. The donors were all Caucasian adults (living in Nashville, Tennessee). Assay: immunoSEQ multiplex PCR; the TCRdb copy retains only in-frame clones and omits some. The sample carries hundreds of thousands of clones, 80% to 95% recorded once. The CDR3 has 14 amino acids. Germline values: CDR1 MNHEY, CDR2 SMNVEV (reference sequence). The V end was cut by 3 bases, the J end by 4 bases, with 13 bases between. Material: naive CD8+ T cells sorted from blood. The gene calls are TRBV27 and TRBJ2-7; D gene ambiguous. This sequence was found in a man aged 30 to 39 in good health. The CDR3, as DNA: TGTGCCAGCAGTTTTTCCGCCCTCGGATACGAGCAGTACTTC. Translation: CASSFSALGYEQYF.